The 13 T cell receptor beta chains below all came from one sample that was sequenced in a study of T-cell reconstitution after alpha-beta-depleted transplantation in children. For TCRbeta, the library was prepared with unique molecular identifiers. TCRdb called the PCR reads again in MiXCR, with one record for every CDR3 protein. The table lists 450,000 to 550,000 distinct CDR3 sequences, about an eighth of them singletons. Source: PBMCs, mostly from graft donor cells, taken 180 days after TCRalphabeta/CD19-depleted stem cell transplant. These receptors all stem from a female patient between 2 and 15 years old who had a stem cell transplant for aplastic anemia, so the T cells may come from the graft donor.

The gene calls are TRBV5-5 and TRBJ2-1; 13 bases match TRBD2. CDR3 length: 16 amino acids. V trimming: 3 bases; J trimming: 8 bases; junction bases outside the gene matches: 8. Germline lookup yields CDR1 SGHKS and CDR2 YYEKEE (reference sequence). CDR3 sequence (DNA): TGTGCCAGCAGCTGCACTAGCGGGAGGGCCAGGGATGAGCAGTTCTTC. Its protein is CASSCTSGRARDEQFF. Based on the CDR3 plus reference TRBV5-5 and TRBJ2-1, the full variable domain is DAGVTQSPTHLIKTRGQQVTLRCSPISGHKSVSWYQQVLGQGPQFIFQYYEKEERGRGNFPDRFSARQFPNYSSELNVNALLLGDSALYLCASSCTSGRARDEQFFGPGTRLTVL.

This clonotype occurred a few times. The genes are TRBV20-1 and TRBJ1-1; D is possibly TRBD1 (5 bases). The CDR3 has 15 amino acids. Trimming removed 3 bases at V and 2 bases at J, with 16 bases between. Germline V gene sequence: CDR1 DFQATT, CDR2 SNEGSKA (reference sequence). Written as DNA, the CDR3 is TGCAGTGCTAGGCTACCGGGACGCGTCAACACTGAAGCTTTCTTT. Translating it yields CSARLPGRVNTEAFF.

This clonotype came up a few times. The chain carries TRBV29-1 and TRBJ2-7; 7 bases map to TRBD1. V was pared by 6 bases and J by 0 bases, with 8 bases of the junction left unmatched. Per germline, CDR1 SQVTM and CDR2 ANQGSEA. The CDR3 contains 14 residues. CDR3 in DNA: TGCAGCGTATCACGACAGGGACCCTCCTACGAGCAGTACTTC. This gives the protein CSVSRQGPSYEQYF.

This clonotype was counted only a few times. In nucleotides, the CDR3 is TGTGCCAGCAGCCGTATCCCCGACGTCGAGCAGTACGTC. Translation gives CASSRIPDVEQYV. The rearrangement uses TRBV7-9 and TRBJ2-7; D unclear. Trimming cost V 5 bases and J 6 bases, with 14 bases left between them. From germline, CDR1 is SEHNR and CDR2 FQNEAQ (reference sequence). This CDR3 is 13 amino acids long.

The chain has TRBV12-3 or TRBV12-4 and TRBJ1-5, with D tentatively TRBD1 (5 bases). Trimming pared 5 bases from V and 10 bases from J, leaving 18 bases between. CDR3 length: 14 amino acids. The CDR3 DNA follows: TGTGCCAGCAGTCCTCCGGGGGACTTTCGACCCCAGCATTTT. It translates to CASSPPGDFRPQHF.

This sequence joins TRBV4-2 and TRBJ1-5, with 8 bases fitting TRBD1. There are 15 residues in the CDR3. Germline assignment: CDR1 LGHNA and CDR2 YNFKEQ. After removal of 0 bases from V and 6 bases from J, the junction contained 4 bases not matched to a gene. The CDR3: CASSQDRDRTQPQHF. The CDR3 nucleotides read TGTGCCAGCAGCCAAGATAGGGACAGGACTCAGCCCCAGCATTTT.

There are a few counts of this clonotype. The chain has TRBV29-1 and TRBJ1-1, with TRBD1 matching 11 bases. CDR3 length equals 13 residues. Per germline, CDR1 SQVTM and CDR2 ANQGSEA. V shed 0 bases, J shed 8 bases, and the junction held 2 bases outside the gene matches. The CDR3 is CSVEDGTGGEAFF. The CDR3 DNA is TGCAGCGTTGAAGATGGGACAGGGGGAGAAGCTTTCTTT.

The chain recombines TRBV4-3 with TRBJ2-2; TRBD1 or TRBD2 may be the D gene (5 bases each). Germline CDR1 reads LGHNA; CDR2 reads YSLEER. Trimming removed 2 bases from V and 2 bases from J, with 12 bases in between. The CDR3 is made up of 16 amino acids. CDR3 residues: CASSQIRDGNTGELFF. The CDR3 nucleotides are TGCGCCAGCAGCCAAATCCGGGACGGAAACACCGGGGAGCTGTTTTTT.

In its sample, this clonotype was seen a few times. J is TRBJ2-1 and V is TRBV20-1; D could derive from TRBD1 or TRBD2 (5 bases each). Germline V CDR1 and CDR2: DFQATT, SNEGSKA (reference sequence). This CDR3 is built from 14 residues. V gave up 6 bases and J gave up 3 bases, with 15 bases separating them. CDR3 sequence reads: CSAEGLAHYNEQFF. The CDR3 coding sequence is TGCAGTGCCGAGGGGTTAGCCCACTACAATGAGCAGTTCTTC.

This rearrangement joins TRBV28 to TRBJ1-5, with a possible D match to TRBD1 (5 bases). Germline values: CDR1 MDHEN, CDR2 SYDVKM. V lost 6 bases, J lost 6 bases, and 18 bases lay in between. The CDR3 contains 15 residues. CDR3 sequence reads: CASSASGLKGQPQHF. DNA of the CDR3: TGTGCCAGCAGCGCCTCAGGGTTAAAGGGTCAGCCCCAGCATTTT.

The CDR3 DNA reads as TGTGCCAGCAGTTTAAAGGGACTAGGGCCGCCGGAGCAGTACTTC. Translation: CASSLKGLGPPEQYF. V usage is TRBV12-3 or TRBV12-4 and J usage is TRBJ2-7; 8 bases are a match to TRBD2. The length of the CDR3 is 15 residues. Trimming removed 2 bases from V and 7 bases from J; junction bases left unmatched: 10.

The V call is TRBV12-5, the J call TRBJ2-1; TRBD2 agrees at 10 bases. Germline lookup yields CDR1 LGHNT and CDR2 FRNRAP. J was trimmed by 8 bases and V by 1 base; bases with no gene match: 5. The CDR3 has 15 residues. The CDR3 nucleotides read TGTGCTAGTGGTTTGGGCGAGCGGGAGGGGGATGAGCAGTTCTTC. Translated: CASGLGEREGDEQFF.

This clonotype was counted only a few times. This chain joins TRBV27 and TRBJ2-7, with unresolved D. The CDR3 sequence is 12 residues long. Germline CDR1 is MNHEY and CDR2 is SMNVEV (reference sequence). V was pared by 6 bases and J by 6 bases, with 12 bases between. This CDR3 reads CASRKNWGEQYF. The CDR3 DNA follows: TGTGCCAGCAGAAAAAACTGGGGCGAGCAGTACTTC.